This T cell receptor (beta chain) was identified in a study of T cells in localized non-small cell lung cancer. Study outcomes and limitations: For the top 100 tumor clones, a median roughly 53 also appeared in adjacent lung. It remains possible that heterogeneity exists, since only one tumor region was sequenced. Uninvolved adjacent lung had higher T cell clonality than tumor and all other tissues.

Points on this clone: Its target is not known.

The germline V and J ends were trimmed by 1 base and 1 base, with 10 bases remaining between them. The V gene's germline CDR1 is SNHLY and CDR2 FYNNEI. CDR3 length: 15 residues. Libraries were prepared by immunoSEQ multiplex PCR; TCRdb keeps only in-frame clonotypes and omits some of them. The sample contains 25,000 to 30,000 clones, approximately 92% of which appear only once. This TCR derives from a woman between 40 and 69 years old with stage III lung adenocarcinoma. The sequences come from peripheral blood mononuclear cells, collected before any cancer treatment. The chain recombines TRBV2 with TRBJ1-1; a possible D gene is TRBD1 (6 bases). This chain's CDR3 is CASSEVRGSNTEAFF. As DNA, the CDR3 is TGTGCCAGCAGTGAAGTTAGGGGGTCGAACACTGAAGCTTTCTTT.